The rows below give T cell receptor beta chains drawn from one sample of a study of cytomegalovirus exposure and HLA in healthy donors. The repertoire was sequenced with immunoSEQ multiplex PCR; TCRdb's copy has only in-frame clones and lacks some. The repertoire includes 210,000 or so clones, 78% of them detected once, and more than 0.45% sits in the top ten. The sample taken for sequencing was PBMCs. The origin of the receptors is a boy under 18 in good health and CMV-seronegative. Each CDR3 is given with its conserved first and last residue. A D gene is named only where the DNA matches it firmly. Size tells how often a clone was seen (once, few, many) or the class of an expanded clone, and some rows leave it out.

>TRBJ2-7|NA|NA|TRBV6-5
TGTGCCAGCAGTTACCCGGTCCCCTACGAGCAGTACTTC
CASSYPVPYEQYF
>TRBJ1-2|TRBD1|NA|TRBV7-2
TGTGCCAGCAGCTCCCCCCGGACAGGGTTCTATGGCTACACCTTC
CASSSPRTGFYGYTF
>TRBJ1-5|NA|NA|TRBV25-1
TGTGCCAGCAGTGATCGGGGGGCAGGCCAGCCCCAGCATTTT
CASSDRGAGQPQHF
>TRBJ1-1|TRBD1|few|TRBV30
TGTGCCATCGGGACAGGCGGAGGCACTGAAGCTTTCTTT
CAIGTGGGTEAFF
>TRBJ1-4|NA|NA|TRBV5-1
TGCGCCAGCAGCTTGGACGGGTACGGAAAACTGTTTTTT
CASSLDGYGKLFF
>TRBJ2-3|NA|NA|TRBV4-2
TGTGCCAGCAGCCAAAGGCCGGCGGGGCGGGGCGGGACAGATACGCAGTATTTT
CASSQRPAGRGGTDTQYF
>TRBJ2-7|NA|NA|TRBV10-1
TGCGCCAGCAGCCCCGGGAAATCCTACGAGCAGTACTTC
CASSPGKSYEQYF
>TRBJ1-2|TRBD1|NA|TRBV7-9
TGTGCCAGCAGCCCTTCTGGACAGGGGAATGGCTACACCTTC
CASSPSGQGNGYTF
>TRBJ2-3|NA|NA|TRBV6-1
TGTGCCAGCAGTGAACAGGAATCCACAGATACGCAGTATTTT
CASSEQESTDTQYF
>TRBJ1-2|NA|NA|TRBV30
TGTGCCTGGAGTGTACGAGCCACGACTAACTATGGCTACACCTTC
CAWSVRATTNYGYTF
>TRBJ1-1|NA|NA|TRBV7-8
TGTGCCAGCAGCTTTCAGGGAGGCGACACTGAAGCTTTCTTT
CASSFQGGDTEAFF
>TRBJ2-5|TRBD2|NA|TRBV11-2
TGTGCCAGCAGCTTCTTGCTCAGGAGGGAGGGGATCGGGGCGGCCCAGTACTTC
CASSFLLRREGIGAAQYF
>TRBJ2-7|NA|NA|TRBV7-2
TGTGCCAGCAGCTTAAGCGTTTCCTACGAGCAGTACTTC
CASSLSVSYEQYF
>TRBJ1-3|TRBD1|NA|TRBV11-2
TGTGCCAGCAGCTCCAGGGGGCGCCCTCCTGGAAACACCATATATTTT
CASSSRGRPPGNTIYF
>TRBJ1-2|TRBD1|NA|TRBV9
TGTGCCAGCAGCGACCGAACAGGGGTCTATGGCTACACCTTC
CASSDRTGVYGYTF
>TRBJ2-2|NA|once|TRBV11-3
TGTGCCAGCAGCCCGTCCGAGACCGGGGAGCTGTTTTTT
CASSPSETGELFF
>TRBJ1-3|NA|NA|TRBV6-5
TGTGCCAGCAGTTACGGGGGGGCGGGTGGAAACACCATATATTTT
CASSYGGAGGNTIYF
>TRBJ2-1|TRBD1|NA|TRBV11-3
TGTGCCAGCAGCACCCGGGGACAGGGGGAATCCAATGAGCAGTTCTTC
CASSTRGQGESNEQFF
>TRBJ1-1|TRBD1|NA|TRBV14
TGTGCCAGCAGCAGGGACAGTCCGCGGGCTTTCTTT
CASSRDSPRAFF
>TRBJ1-2|NA|NA|TRBV13
TGTGCCAGCAGCTTAGGCCGGGGGGCGAACTATGGCTACACCTTC
CASSLGRGANYGYTF
>TRBJ2-1|NA|NA|TRBV4-1
TGCGCCAGCAGCCAAGTGGCTAGCGACCCGGGGCAGTTCTTC
CASSQVASDPGQFF
>TRBJ2-7|TRBD1|NA|TRBV6-5
TGTGCCAGCAGCCGGGACAGGAAGTACGAGCAGTACTTC
CASSRDRKYEQYF
>TRBJ2-1|NA|NA|TRBV29-1
TGCAGCGTTCCCGGTGAGCAGTTCTTC
CSVPGEQFF
>TRBJ1-6|NA|once|TRBV27
TGTGCCAGCAGCGCATATGCGGGCAGCTGGAACTCACCCCTCCACTTT
CASSAYAGSWNSPLHF
>TRBJ2-7|NA|few|TRBV7-9
TGTGCCATACACACAGGGAGAAACGAGCAGTACTTC
CAIHTGRNEQYF
>TRBJ1-2|NA|NA|TRBV14
TGTGCCAGCAGCCAATACGGGATTGGCTACACCTTC
CASSQYGIGYTF
>TRBJ2-7|TRBD1|NA|TRBV27
TGTGCCAGCAGTGCCCGACTACAGGGGACCTACGAGCAGTACTTC
CASSARLQGTYEQYF
>TRBJ1-2|NA|NA|TRBV30
TGTGCCTGGTCGTCTGGGAGTAACTATGGCTACACCTTC
CAWSSGSNYGYTF
>TRBJ1-2|NA|NA|TRBV5-1
TGCGCCAGCAGCTTGAATCTTCCGGAGTATTCGACTAACTATGGCTACACCTTC
CASSLNLPEYSTNYGYTF
>TRBJ2-7|NA|few|TRBV19
TGTGCCAGTAGTGCCCGGACTACCTACGAGCAGTACTTC
CASSARTTYEQYF
>TRBJ1-2|NA|NA|TRBV9
TGTGCCAGCAGCGCTGGTGGGCAGGGAGGAGTCGGCTACACCTTC
CASSAGGQGGVGYTF
>TRBJ2-7|NA|NA|TRBV10-1
TGCGCCAGCAGTGAGTTGCCGGGGAGGTACGAGCAGTACTTC
CASSELPGRYEQYF
>TRBJ1-6|NA|NA|TRBV18
TGTGCCAGCTCACCAACAGGGTCCGTGGAATCACCCCTCCACTTT
CASSPTGSVESPLHF
>TRBJ2-7|NA|NA|TRBV5-1
TGCGCCAGCAGTCCTCCTATGAGTTACGAGCGGTACTTC
CASSPPMSYERYF
>TRBJ1-2|NA|NA|TRBV5-1
TGCGCCAGCAGCCCAACACAGGGTAGCTCTGGCTACACCTTC
CASSPTQGSSGYTF
>TRBJ2-6|NA|NA|TRBV18
TGTGCCAGCTCACCACCGAGGGCCGTGGCTTATTCTGGGGCCAACGTCCTGACTTTC
CASSPPRAVAYSGANVLTF
>TRBJ1-1|NA|few|TRBV4-2
TGTGCCAGCAGCCAAGATCTTGAGGGGGCTGAAGCTTTCTTT
CASSQDLEGAEAFF
>TRBJ2-1|TRBD2|NA|TRBV11-3
TGTGCCAGCAGCTCACTAGCGGGAGGGCTCGATGAGCAGTTCTTC
CASSSLAGGLDEQFF
>TRBJ2-2|TRBD1|NA|TRBV30
TGTGCCTGGAGTAAACAGGGGCCCGGGGAGCTGTTTTTT
CAWSKQGPGELFF
>TRBJ1-2|NA|few|TRBV6-5
TGTGCCAGCAGTTACCAGGCAGTCTATGGCTACACCTTC
CASSYQAVYGYTF
>TRBJ2-2|NA|NA|TRBV6-1
TGTGCCAGCATTACAGGGTTAGTGGACACCGGGGAGCTGTTTTTT
CASITGLVDTGELFF
>TRBJ1-1|TRBD1|NA|TRBV2
TGTGCCAGCAGTCTACCCTTCAAGGGACAGGGAACCATGAACACTGAAGCTTTCTTT
CASSLPFKGQGTMNTEAFF
>TRBJ1-1|NA|NA|TRBV9
TGTGCCAGCAGCGGCGGGCAGCGGAAGGGGGGGGGCACTGAAGCTTTCTTT
CASSGGQRKGGGTEAFF
>TRBJ2-1|NA|NA|TRBV5-1
TGCGCCAGCAGTGGGGCGGGGGAGCAGTTCTTC
CASSGAGEQFF
>TRBJ1-1|NA|NA|TRBV2
TGTGCCAGCAGTGACACGGTTTCCTCCACTGAAGCTTTCTTT
CASSDTVSSTEAFF
>TRBJ2-5|NA|NA|TRBV13
TGTGCCAGCAGCTTACTTCTAGATGAGACCCAGTACTTC
CASSLLLDETQYF
>TRBJ2-3|TRBD2|NA|TRBV5-4
TGTGCCAGCAGCTCGCAGCCGGGACTAGAGGCAGATACGCAGTATTTT
CASSSQPGLEADTQYF
>TRBJ1-4|NA|NA|TRBV4-1
TGCGCCAGCAGCCAAGACGGCATGGGAGTTCGGGAAAAACTGTTTTTT
CASSQDGMGVREKLFF
>TRBJ1-1|NA|NA|TRBV14
TGTGCCAGCAGCCGTAAGACAGATTACTTCGGCCACACTGAAGCTTTCTTT
CASSRKTDYFGHTEAFF
>TRBJ2-3|TRBD2|NA|TRBV27
TGTGCCAGCAGTACGGACGGGACTACCACAGATACGCAGTATTTT
CASSTDGTTTDTQYF
>TRBJ1-1|TRBD1|NA|TRBV9
TGTGCCAGCAGCACCCGGACAGGGAACACTGAAGCTTTCTTT
CASSTRTGNTEAFF
>TRBJ1-1|TRBD1|NA|TRBV11-3
TGTGCCAGCACCTTGACAGGGACGGAAACTGAAGCTTTCTTT
CASTLTGTETEAFF
>TRBJ2-5|NA|NA|TRBV6-5
TGTGCCAGCAGTTACAGCGGAGCCGGGTTCCAAGAGACCCAGTACTTC
CASSYSGAGFQETQYF
>TRBJ2-7|TRBD1|NA|TRBV5-1
TGCGCCAGCAGCTCCGGACAGGTTTTCGACGAGCAGTACTTC
CASSSGQVFDEQYF
>TRBJ2-3|TRBD1|NA|TRBV29-1
TGCAGCGTTTCACAGGGGGGCACAGATACGCAGTATTTT
CSVSQGGTDTQYF
>TRBJ1-5|TRBD1|NA|TRBV5-6
TGTGCCAGCAGCTTAAGACAGGGATCGATAAGCAATCAGCCCCAGCATTTT
CASSLRQGSISNQPQHF
>TRBJ2-1|TRBD1|NA|TRBV10-2
TGCGCCAGCAGTCCTGGGACAGGGGGTTTCGATGAGCAGTTCTTC
CASSPGTGGFDEQFF